The rows below give T cell receptor beta chains drawn from one sample of a study of blood T cell repertoires in COVID-19. Sequencing was performed with immunoSEQ multiplex PCR; in TCRdb, only in-frame clones are kept and a portion is missing. The data hold about 190,000 clones, with 88% observed a single time. Sequencing input: peripheral blood. The receptors originated from a man aged 70-80 years with active or convalescent COVID-19. The CDR3 runs from the conserved cysteine through the conserved F or W. Fields, in order: V gene, clone size, J gene, D gene, CDR3 protein, CDR3 DNA. The D gene is left open where the match is weak. Only some rows state a clone size, as once, few, many or a class for expanded clones.

>TRBV20-1|-|TRBJ1-2|-
CSASGSDYGYTF
TGCAGTGCTAGTGGCAGTGACTATGGCTACACCTTC
>TRBV6-5|-|TRBJ1-2|TRBD1
CASSYSSGTGRYGYTF
TGTGCCAGCAGTTACTCCTCTGGGACAGGGCGCTATGGCTACACCTTC
>TRBV7-9|-|TRBJ2-3|-
CASSPRILTDTQYF
TGTGCCAGCAGCCCCCGAATACTCACAGATACGCAGTATTTT
>TRBV7-4|-|TRBJ1-5|-
CASSLAARQHF
TGTGCCAGCAGCTTAGCGGCTCGTCAGCATTTT
>TRBV6-5|-|TRBJ1-2|TRBD1
CASSYSEGQGGGYTF
TGTGCCAGCAGTTACTCAGAGGGACAGGGGGGTGGCTACACCTTC
>TRBV28|-|TRBJ2-7|-
CASSFPDSYEQYF
TGTGCCAGCAGTTTCCCTGACAGCTACGAGCAGTACTTC
>TRBV7-2|-|TRBJ2-2|-
CASSPPGIARASGELFF
TGTGCCAGCAGCCCCCCGGGTATTGCGCGAGCCAGCGGGGAGCTGTTTTTT
>TRBV7-2|-|TRBJ2-7|TRBD2
CASSLALGSGGYEQYF
TGTGCCAGCAGCTTAGCGTTGGGCAGCGGGGGGTACGAGCAGTACTTC
>TRBV3-1/TRBV3-2|-|TRBJ2-2|-
CASSLNRRPGLKRTTNTGELFF
TGTGCCAGCAGCCTCAACCGCCGGCCGGGACTGAAGCGAACCACGAACACCGGGGAGCTGTTTTTT
>TRBV6-5|-|TRBJ1-4|-
CATRRSSNEKLFF
TGTGCCACCCGTCGGTCTTCCAATGAAAAACTGTTTTTT
>TRBV3-1/TRBV3-2|-|TRBJ2-3|-
CASSQDTTRTWGREDTQYF
TGTGCCAGCAGCCAAGATACTACCCGGACATGGGGGCGAGAAGATACGCAGTATTTT
>TRBV5-5|-|TRBJ1-4|-
CASNPNGVREKLFF
TGTGCCAGCAACCCGAACGGGGTTCGCGAAAAACTGTTTTTT
>TRBV29-1|-|TRBJ1-1|TRBD1
CSVRTGGITEAFF
TGCAGCGTCCGGACAGGGGGAATCACTGAAGCTTTCTTT
>TRBV19|-|TRBJ1-5|TRBD1
CASSVDRDYQPQHF
TGTGCCAGTAGTGTAGACAGGGACTATCAGCCCCAGCATTTT
>TRBV7-2|-|TRBJ2-1|TRBD2
CASSRGLAGAYNEQFF
TGTGCCAGCAGTCGAGGGTTAGCGGGGGCCTACAATGAGCAGTTCTTC
>TRBV5-1|once|TRBJ2-5|-
CASSLAEGSQGWETQYF
TGCGCCAGCAGCTTGGCCGAGGGATCCCAGGGGTGGGAGACCCAGTACTTC
>TRBV18|-|TRBJ2-3|TRBD2
CASSSLAGTDTQYF
TGTGCCAGCTCGTCACTAGCGGGAACAGATACGCAGTATTTT
>TRBV7-6|-|TRBJ1-2|-
CASSAGSGYTF
TGTGCCAGCAGCGCGGGGAGTGGCTACACCTTC
>TRBV28|-|TRBJ2-3|TRBD2
CASSLWAGGEDTDTQYF
TGTGCCAGCAGTTTATGGGCTGGGGGGGAGGACACAGATACGCAGTATTTT
>TRBV3-1/TRBV3-2|-|TRBJ2-7|-
CASSRNIYEQYF
TGTGCCAGCAGCCGAAACATATACGAGCAGTACTTC
>TRBV11-2|-|TRBJ2-5|-
CASSLEIGGTETQYF
TGTGCCAGCAGCTTAGAGATCGGGGGTACGGAGACCCAGTACTTC
>TRBV12-3/TRBV12-4|few|TRBJ2-2|-
CASTSTGELFF
TGTGCCAGCACTAGTACCGGGGAGCTGTTTTTT
>TRBV11-2|-|TRBJ2-2|TRBD1
CASRQGSTGELFF
TGTGCCAGCAGACAGGGGAGCACCGGGGAGCTGTTTTTT
>TRBV2|-|TRBJ1-2|-
CASSEANRAYGYTF
TGTGCCAGCAGTGAAGCTAACAGGGCATATGGCTACACCTTC
>TRBV6-1|-|TRBJ1-5|-
CASSEGLGGQPQHF
TGTGCCAGCAGTGAAGGATTGGGAGGGCAGCCCCAGCATTTT
>TRBV28|once|TRBJ2-4|-
CASSSRGNIQYF
TGTGCCAGCAGTTCTCGGGGAAACATTCAGTACTTC
>TRBV4-3|-|TRBJ1-2|-
CASSQDRVADYGYTF
TGCGCCAGCAGCCAAGATCGCGTGGCGGACTATGGCTACACCTTC
>TRBV7-2|-|TRBJ2-7|-
CASSLDRDSFYEQYF
TGTGCCAGCAGCTTAGACCGGGACTCATTCTACGAGCAGTACTTC
>TRBV6-6|once|TRBJ2-3|TRBD1
CASSLGQGRTDTQYF
TGTGCCAGCAGTTTAGGACAGGGACGCACAGATACGCAGTATTTT
>TRBV27|-|TRBJ2-6|-
CASRDSSGANVLTF
TGTGCCAGCAGAGACAGCTCTGGGGCCAACGTCCTGACTTTC
>TRBV30|-|TRBJ1-6|-
CAWSPGGSLTYNSPLHF
TGTGCCTGGAGCCCCGGCGGCAGTTTGACCTATAATTCACCCCTCCACTTT
>TRBV6-5|-|TRBJ2-5|TRBD1
CASRSLDRDRKTQYF
TGTGCCAGCAGATCACTTGACAGGGATCGGAAGACCCAGTACTTC
>TRBV5-4|-|TRBJ1-2|-
CASSKGGGADYGYTF
TGTGCCAGCAGCAAGGGAGGGGGGGCCGACTATGGCTACACCTTC
>TRBV3-1/TRBV3-2|-|TRBJ2-1|TRBD2
CASSQGTSGGGEQFF
TGTGCCAGCAGCCAAGGGACTAGCGGGGGGGGTGAGCAGTTCTTC
>TRBV29-1|-|TRBJ1-2|TRBD1
CNAEGAGGYTF
TGCAACGCGGAGGGGGCAGGGGGCTACACCTTC
>TRBV6-1|few|TRBJ1-6|TRBD1
CASSEGTGGNSPLHF
TGTGCCAGCAGTGAGGGGACAGGGGGGAATTCACCCCTCCACTTT
>TRBV5-6|once|TRBJ1-5|-
CASSWGRGERQPQHF
TGTGCCAGCAGCTGGGGGAGGGGGGAACGGCAGCCCCAGCATTTT
>TRBV5-1|once|TRBJ1-6|-
CASSLDRPDSPLHF
TGCGCCAGCAGCTTGGACAGGCCTGATTCACCCCTCCACTTT
>TRBV3-1/TRBV3-2|-|TRBJ1-4|-
CASSQVPRSNEKLFF
TGTGCCAGCAGCCAAGTCCCTAGGTCGAATGAAAAACTGTTTTTT
>TRBV18|-|TRBJ2-2|-
CASSPAQNTGELFF
TGTGCCAGCTCACCGGCACAGAACACCGGGGAGCTGTTTTTT
>TRBV5-4|-|TRBJ2-1|TRBD1
CAMQTGGIYNEQFF
TGTGCCATGCAGACAGGGGGAATCTACAATGAGCAGTTCTTC
>TRBV18|-|TRBJ1-3|-
CASSPSQQGNTIYF
TGTGCCAGCTCACCGAGTCAACAGGGAAACACCATATATTTT
>TRBV12-3/TRBV12-4|-|TRBJ1-4|TRBD1
CASKGQGYEKLFF
TGTGCCAGCAAAGGACAGGGTTATGAAAAACTGTTTTTT
>TRBV5-1|-|TRBJ2-2|-
CASSLTSSNTGELFF
TGCGCCAGCAGCTTGACTAGCTCGAACACCGGGGAGCTGTTTTTT
>TRBV5-1|-|TRBJ2-7|TRBD2
CASSWTSGSDEQYF
TGCGCCAGCAGCTGGACTAGCGGGAGCGACGAGCAGTACTTC
>TRBV3-1/TRBV3-2|-|TRBJ2-7|-
CASSLSGAYEQYF
TGTGCCAGCAGCCTCTCGGGGGCCTACGAGCAGTACTTC
>TRBV19|once|TRBJ2-1|-
CASRDTSSLQLQQFF
TGTGCCAGCCGGGACACCTCATCCCTTCAACTTCAGCAGTTCTTC
>TRBV5-6|-|TRBJ1-1|TRBD1
CASSRDRGYVDTEAFF
TGTGCCAGCAGCCGGGACAGGGGATATGTTGACACTGAAGCTTTCTTT
>TRBV19|once|TRBJ2-7|TRBD2
CASSMRTSGILEQYF
TGTGCCAGTAGTATGCGGACTAGCGGGATTCTCGAGCAGTACTTC
>TRBV7-2|-|TRBJ1-3|-
CASSIYRDTGNTIYF
TGTGCCAGCAGCATCTACAGGGATACAGGAAACACCATATATTTT
>TRBV6-2/TRBV6-3|-|TRBJ2-2|TRBD1
CASSYRGTGGANTGELFF
TGTGCCAGCAGTTACAGAGGGACAGGGGGCGCGAACACCGGGGAGCTGTTTTTT
>TRBV28|-|TRBJ1-2|TRBD1
CASRPVTGVLYYGYTF
TGTGCCAGCAGGCCCGTAACAGGGGTTCTGTACTATGGCTACACCTTC
>TRBV23-1|-|TRBJ2-7|-
CASSQCGGFNEQYF
TGCGCCAGCAGTCAATGTGGGGGGTTCAACGAGCAGTACTTC
>TRBV12-3/TRBV12-4|-|TRBJ2-3|-
CASSLTRGDTQYF
TGTGCCAGCAGTCTCACTCGGGGGGATACGCAGTATTTT
>TRBV10-1|-|TRBJ2-1|TRBD1
CASSELEGAAYNEQFF
TGCGCCAGCAGTGAGCTAGAGGGGGCCGCCTACAATGAGCAGTTCTTC
>TRBV2|-|TRBJ1-2|-
CASSGDYYGYTF
TGTGCCAGCAGTGGGGACTACTATGGCTACACCTTC
>TRBV12-3/TRBV12-4|-|TRBJ1-5|-
CASSLARGQPQHF
TGTGCCAGCAGTTTAGCGCGCGGACAGCCCCAGCATTTT
>TRBV5-1|-|TRBJ2-6|TRBD1
CASSLLTGSSSGSGANVLTF
TGCGCCAGCAGCTTATTGACAGGGTCATCTTCCGGCTCTGGGGCCAACGTCCTGACTTTC
>TRBV30|-|TRBJ2-5|-
CAWSVQVGQETQYF
TGTGCCTGGAGTGTACAGGTTGGCCAAGAGACCCAGTACTTC
>TRBV10-3|few|TRBJ2-7|TRBD1
CAISLTGVNYEQYF
TGTGCCATCAGCCTGACAGGGGTCAACTACGAGCAGTACTTC